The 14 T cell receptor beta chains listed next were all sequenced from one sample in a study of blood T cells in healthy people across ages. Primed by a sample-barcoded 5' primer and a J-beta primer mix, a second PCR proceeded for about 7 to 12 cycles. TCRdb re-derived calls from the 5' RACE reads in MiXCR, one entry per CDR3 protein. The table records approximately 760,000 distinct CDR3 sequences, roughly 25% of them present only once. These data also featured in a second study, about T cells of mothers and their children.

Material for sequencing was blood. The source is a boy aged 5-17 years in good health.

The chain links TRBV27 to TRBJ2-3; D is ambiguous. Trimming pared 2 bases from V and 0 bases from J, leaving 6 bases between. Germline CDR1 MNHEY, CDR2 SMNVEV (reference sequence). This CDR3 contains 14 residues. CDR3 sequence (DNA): TGTGCCAGCAGTTTAACGACTAGCACAGATACGCAGTATTTT. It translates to CASSLTTSTDTQYF.

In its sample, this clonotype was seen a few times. Here the CDR3 reads CASSQEGWSGANVLTF. The CDR3 nucleotides are TGCGCCAGCAGCCAAGAGGGATGGTCTGGGGCCAACGTCCTGACTTTC. The chain employs TRBV4-3 and TRBJ2-6; D is unresolved. The germline V gene has CDR1 LGHNA and CDR2 YSLEER. Trimming pared 0 bases from V and 1 base from J, leaving 7 bases between. The CDR3 covers 16 residues.

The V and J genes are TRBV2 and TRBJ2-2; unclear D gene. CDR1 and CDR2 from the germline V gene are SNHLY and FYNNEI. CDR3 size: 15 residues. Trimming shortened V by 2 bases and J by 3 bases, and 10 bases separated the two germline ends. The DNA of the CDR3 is TGTGCCAGCAGTGAATATGTTCCGTACACCGGGGAGCTGTTTTTT. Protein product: CASSEYVPYTGELFF.

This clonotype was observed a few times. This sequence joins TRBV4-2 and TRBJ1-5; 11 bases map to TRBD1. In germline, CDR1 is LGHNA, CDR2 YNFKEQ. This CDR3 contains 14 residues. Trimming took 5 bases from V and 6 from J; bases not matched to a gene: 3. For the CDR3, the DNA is TGTGCCAGCAGCACGGACAGGGGGCCTCAGCCCCAGCATTTT. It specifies CASSTDRGPQPQHF.

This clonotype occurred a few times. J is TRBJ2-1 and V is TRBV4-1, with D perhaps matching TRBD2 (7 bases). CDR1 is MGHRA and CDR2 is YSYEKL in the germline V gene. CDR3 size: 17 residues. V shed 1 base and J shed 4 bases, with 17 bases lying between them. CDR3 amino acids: CASSQVEGGGPYNEQFF. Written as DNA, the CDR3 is TGCGCCAGCAGCCAAGTGGAAGGGGGAGGGCCTTACAATGAGCAGTTCTTC.

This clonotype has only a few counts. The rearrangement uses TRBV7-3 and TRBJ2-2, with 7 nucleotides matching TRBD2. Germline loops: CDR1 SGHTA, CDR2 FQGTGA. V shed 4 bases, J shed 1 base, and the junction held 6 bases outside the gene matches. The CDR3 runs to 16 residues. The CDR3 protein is CASSSNRGENTGELFF. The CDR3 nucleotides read TGTGCCAGCAGCTCAAATCGGGGGGAGAACACCGGGGAGCTGTTTTTT. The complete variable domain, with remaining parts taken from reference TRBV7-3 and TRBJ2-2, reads GAGVSQTPSNKVTEKGKYVELRCDPISGHTALYWYRQSLGQGPEFLIYFQGTGAADDSGLPNDRFFAVRPEGSVSTLKIQRTERGDSAVYLCASSSNRGENTGELFFGEGSRLTVL.

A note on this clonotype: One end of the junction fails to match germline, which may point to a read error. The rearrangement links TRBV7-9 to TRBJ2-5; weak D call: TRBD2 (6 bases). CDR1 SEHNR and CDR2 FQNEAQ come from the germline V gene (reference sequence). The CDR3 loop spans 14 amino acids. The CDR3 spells CVSSFQGRGETQYF. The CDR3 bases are TGTGTCAGCAGCTTCCAAGGGCGGGGAGAGACCCAGTACTTC.

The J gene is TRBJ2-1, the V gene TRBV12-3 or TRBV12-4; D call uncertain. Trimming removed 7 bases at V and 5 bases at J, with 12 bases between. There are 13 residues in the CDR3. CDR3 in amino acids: CASTLVKHNEQFF. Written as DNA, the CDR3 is TGTGCCAGCACCCTTGTCAAACACAATGAGCAGTTCTTC.

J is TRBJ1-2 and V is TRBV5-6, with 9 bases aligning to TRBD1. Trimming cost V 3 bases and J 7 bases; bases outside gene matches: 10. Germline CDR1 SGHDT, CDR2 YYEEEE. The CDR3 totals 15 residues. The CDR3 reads CASSSMGQGVGGYTF. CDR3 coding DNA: TGTGCCAGCAGCTCGATGGGACAGGGTGTAGGTGGCTACACCTTC.

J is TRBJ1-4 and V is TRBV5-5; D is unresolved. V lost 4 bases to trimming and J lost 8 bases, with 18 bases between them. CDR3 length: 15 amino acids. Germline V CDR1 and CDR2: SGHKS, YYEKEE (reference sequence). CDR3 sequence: CASSVLLGGGEKLFF. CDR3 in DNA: TGTGCCAGCAGCGTACTACTTGGAGGAGGGGAAAAACTGTTTTTT.

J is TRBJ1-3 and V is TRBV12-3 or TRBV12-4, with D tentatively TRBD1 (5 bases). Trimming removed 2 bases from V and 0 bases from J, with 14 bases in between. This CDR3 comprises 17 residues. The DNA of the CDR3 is TGTGCCAGCAGTTTAAAGTCAGGACACCTCTCTGGAAACACCATATATTTT. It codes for CASSLKSGHLSGNTIYF.

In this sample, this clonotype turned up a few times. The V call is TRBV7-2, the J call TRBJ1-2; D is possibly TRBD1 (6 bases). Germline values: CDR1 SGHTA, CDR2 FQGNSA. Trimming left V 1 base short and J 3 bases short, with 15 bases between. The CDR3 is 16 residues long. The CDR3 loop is CASSLESTGWDYGYTF. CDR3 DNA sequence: TGTGCCAGCAGCTTAGAGTCGACAGGATGGGACTATGGCTACACCTTC.

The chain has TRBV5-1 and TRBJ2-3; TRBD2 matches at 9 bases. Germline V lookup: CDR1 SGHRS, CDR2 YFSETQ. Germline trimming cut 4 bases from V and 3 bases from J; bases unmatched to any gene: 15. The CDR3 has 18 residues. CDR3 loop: CASSRWSRVAGETDTQYF. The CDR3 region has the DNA TGCGCCAGCAGCCGATGGTCGAGGGTAGCGGGGGAAACAGATACGCAGTATTTT.

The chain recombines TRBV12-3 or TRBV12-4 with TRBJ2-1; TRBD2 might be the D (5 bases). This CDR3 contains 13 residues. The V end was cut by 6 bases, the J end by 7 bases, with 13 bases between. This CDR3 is CASSFPGRNEQFF. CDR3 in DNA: TGTGCCAGCAGCTTTCCGGGAAGGAATGAGCAGTTCTTC.